Listed below are T cell receptor beta chains from one sample, sequenced in a study of T-cell memory formation after mild COVID-19. TCRdb called the 5' RACE reads again in MiXCR, with one record for every CDR3 protein. The data show a few hundred thousand distinct CDR3 sequences, 20% to 25% seen once. What was sequenced was PBMCs or a T cell subset sorted from them (not recorded which). The receptors come from a man in his late teens or twenties who had mild COVID-19 (a few samples of this study predate the infection). Cell type and time point are not known. Both conserved end residues are part of each CDR3. A D gene is named only where the DNA matches it firmly. Clone size appears in some rows only: once, few, many, or a class for an expanded clone.

TRBV7-9,NA,NA,TRBJ1-1,TGTGCCAGCAGCTCCGCCACTGAAGCTTTCTTT,CASSSATEAFF
TRBV20-1,few,NA,TRBJ2-2,TGCAGTGCTAGAGATAGGAGGGGGGGCACCGGGGAGCTGTTTTTT,CSARDRRGGTGELFF
TRBV5-5,few,NA,TRBJ2-4,TGTGCCAGCAGCTTGGGGGGGGTGGCCATTCAGTACTTC,CASSLGGVAIQYF
TRBV7-2,few,TRBD2,TRBJ2-1,TGTGCCAGCAGCTTAGCTCGGGGGGATAACAATGAGCAGTTCTTC,CASSLARGDNNEQFF
TRBV10-3,NA,TRBD1,TRBJ1-3,TGTGCCATCAGCGCGGGACAGGGTGGAAACACCATATATTTT,CAISAGQGGNTIYF
TRBV24-1,NA,TRBD1,TRBJ2-3,TGTGCCACCGGAACAGGGGCCTTTAGCACAGATACGCAGTATTTT,CATGTGAFSTDTQYF
TRBV7-3,few,TRBD2,TRBJ2-1,TGTGCCAGCAGCCCGGGGGGTCAAAATGAGCAGTTCTTC,CASSPGGQNEQFF
TRBV7-2,few,TRBD1,TRBJ2-4,TGTGCCAGCAGCCCCCCTCGCTGGACAGGGGCCAAAAACATTCAGTACTTC,CASSPPRWTGAKNIQYF
TRBV27,NA,NA,TRBJ2-7,TGTGCCAGCAGGCGGGACTTCTCCTACGAGCAGTACTTC,CASRRDFSYEQYF
TRBV5-1,NA,NA,TRBJ1-1,TGCGCCAGCAGCTTTTACGGGATCCCTCTGGCTTTCTTT,CASSFYGIPLAFF
TRBV12-3/TRBV12-4,few,NA,TRBJ1-3,TGTGCCAGCAGTTTCCAGGGCGGTGGTACCATATATTTT,CASSFQGGGTIYF
TRBV5-5,NA,NA,TRBJ1-2,TGTGCCAGCAGCTTGGAAGGGGCCCCGCTGCGATATGGCTACACCTTC,CASSLEGAPLRYGYTF
TRBV24-1,many,TRBD1,TRBJ2-2,TGTGCCACCAGTCCCTCGGACAGGACGATGTTTTTT,CATSPSDRTMFF